The next 2 T cell receptor beta chains were all read from a single sample in a study of prognosis after radiotherapy for stage I lung cancer. Two-round multiplex PCR on genomic DNA was the method by which TCR beta CDR3 was amplified. Primers (each specific to one TRBV or TRBJ gene) were used in first-round PCR. TCRdb ran MiXCR on the multiplex PCR reads and lists one entry per CDR3 protein. The table records 50,000 to 75,000 distinct CDR3 sequences, more than 20% of them present only once. Sequenced here: PBMCs, sampled before or after stereotactic body radiation therapy (not recorded which). These receptors came from a donor of 50 years or more with non-small cell lung cancer.

About this clonotype itself: This likely reflects a read error, since a far larger clone is one base away. The J gene is TRBJ1-6, the V gene TRBV6-4, with TRBD1 as a possible D gene (6 bases). V was clipped by 9 bases and J by 10 bases, with 19 bases between them. The germline CDR1 and CDR2 sequences are MRHNA and SNTAGT. This CDR3 has 14 amino acids. The CDR3 protein is CARSYSGGGSPLHF. CDR3 nucleotides: TGTGCCAGAAGTTACTCGGGGGGCGGGTCACCCCTCCACTTT.

Points on this clonotype: A read error may explain this, as a much larger clone is one base away. V gene TRBV6-2 or TRBV6-3 combines with J gene TRBJ2-3; D gene unclear. V was cut by 6 bases and J by 7 bases, with 8 bases left in between. The CDR3 loop spans 11 amino acids. In germline, CDR1 is MNHEY, CDR2 SVGEGT. The chain's CDR3 is CASSERYTQYF. DNA of the CDR3: TGTGCCAGCAGCGAGAGGTATACGCAGTATTTT.